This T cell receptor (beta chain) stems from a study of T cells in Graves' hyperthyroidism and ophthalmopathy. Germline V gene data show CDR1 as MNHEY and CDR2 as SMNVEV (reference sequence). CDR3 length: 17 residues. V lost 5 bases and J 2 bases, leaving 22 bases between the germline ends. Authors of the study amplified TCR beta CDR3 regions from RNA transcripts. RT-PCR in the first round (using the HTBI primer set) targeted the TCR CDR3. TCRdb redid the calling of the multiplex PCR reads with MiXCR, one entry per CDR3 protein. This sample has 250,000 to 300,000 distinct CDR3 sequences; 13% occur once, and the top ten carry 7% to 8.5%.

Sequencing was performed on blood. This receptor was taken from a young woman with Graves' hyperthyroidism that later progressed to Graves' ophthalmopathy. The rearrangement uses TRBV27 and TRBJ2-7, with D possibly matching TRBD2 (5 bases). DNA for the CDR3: TGTGCCAGCAGTCAAGAAGTGCCCGGGGATGTGGCCTACGAGCAGTACTTC. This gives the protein CASSQEVPGDVAYEQYF.